This entry lists 15 T cell receptor beta chains sequenced from one sample in a study of T cells in Graves' hyperthyroidism and ophthalmopathy. RNA transcripts gave rise to amplified TCR beta CDR3 regions. A set of HTBI primers served as the primers for a first-round RT-PCR of the TCR CDR3. Using its own MiXCR run on the multiplex PCR reads, TCRdb lists one record per CDR3 protein. Counted here are about 700,000 distinct CDR3 sequences, 14% occurring once; the ten biggest clones make up about 9.4%. Sequencing used blood. The receptor set was obtained from a woman under 30 with Graves' hyperthyroidism.

The V gene is TRBV12-3 or TRBV12-4, the J gene TRBJ2-6; TRBD1 matches 7 bases. This CDR3 comprises 18 residues. V shed 4 bases, J shed 0 bases, and the junction held 9 bases outside the gene matches. The CDR3 spells CASSSRTGTASGANVLTF. As DNA, the CDR3 is TGTGCCAGCAGTTCTAGGACAGGTACAGCCTCTGGGGCCAACGTCCTGACTTTC.

This clonotype was recorded many times. The chain combines TRBV7-2 with TRBJ2-7; D gene ambiguous. The CDR3 is made up of 14 amino acids. The germline V and J ends were trimmed by 4 bases and 0 bases, with 10 bases remaining between them. Per the germline V gene, CDR1 is SGHTA and CDR2 is FQGNSA. The CDR3 region has the DNA TGTGCCAGCAGCTCGACGGTTAGCTCCTACGAGCAGTACTTC. Translated, it gives CASSSTVSSYEQYF.

The CDR3 region has the DNA TGTGCCAGTAGTATGGGGCCACAGGGACAGACCCAGTACTTC. Protein sequence: CASSMGPQGQTQYF. The V and J genes are TRBV19 and TRBJ2-5, with a tentative D call TRBD1 (6 bases). Between the trimmed V and J ends, which lost 3 bases and 6 bases, there was a span of 14 bases. The CDR3 is 14 amino acids. Germline V gives CDR1 LNHDA, CDR2 SQIVND (reference sequence).

This clonotype was counted at least ten times. The CDR3 coding sequence is TGCAGTGCTAGAGAGCCGGACCACAATGAGCAGTTCTTC. Translation gives CSAREPDHNEQFF. This chain links TRBV20-1 with TRBJ2-1; D call uncertain. V lost 0 bases to trimming and J lost 5 bases, with 8 bases between them. The CDR3 has 13 residues. Germline V gives CDR1 DFQATT, CDR2 SNEGSKA (reference sequence).

This clonotype was found a few times. This chain joins TRBV15 and TRBJ2-7; the D is unclear. V dropped 0 bases and J dropped 0 bases, with 9 bases sitting between them. CDR3 length: 15 residues. CDR1 is LNHNV and CDR2 is YYDKDF in the germline V gene (reference sequence). CDR3 in DNA: TGTGCCACCAGCAGAGATCGTGCGAGCTCCTACGAGCAGTACTTC. This sequence encodes CATSRDRASSYEQYF.

This sequence joins TRBV2 and TRBJ1-1; TRBD1 is a possible D gene (5 bases). The CDR3 length is 15 residues. Germline lookup yields CDR1 SNHLY and CDR2 FYNNEI. V was cut by 10 bases and J by 4 bases, with 22 bases left in between. CDR3 residues: CATKETGGGVTEAFF. The CDR3, as DNA: TGTGCCACCAAAGAAACAGGAGGAGGGGTCACTGAAGCTTTCTTT.

The chain uses TRBV6-1 and TRBJ2-7, with 10 positions matching TRBD2. The CDR3 length is 15 residues. J was trimmed by 0 bases and V by 8 bases; bases with no gene match: 7. In germline, CDR1 is MNHNS, CDR2 SASEGT. CDR3: CASRRGTSDSYEQYF. CDR3 sequence (DNA): TGTGCCAGCCGCCGGGGGACTAGCGACTCCTACGAGCAGTACTTC.

Note on this clonotype: This sequence may be a read error, since a much larger clone differs from it by one base. The chain recombines TRBV27 with TRBJ2-7; D tentatively reads TRBD1 or TRBD2 (5 bases each). The CDR3 runs 13 residues. Germline CDR1 and CDR2: MNHEY and SMNVEV (reference sequence). CDR3 sequence (DNA): TGTGTCAGCAGTTTATCCCGGTGGGGGGAGCAGTACTTC. Residues: CVSSLSRWGEQYF.

The J gene is TRBJ2-1, the V gene TRBV7-9, with 9 bases fitting TRBD1. J gave up 1 base and V 5 bases, and 18 bases lay outside the gene matches. The CDR3 runs to 20 residues. Germline CDR1 and CDR2: SEHNR and FQNEAQ (reference sequence). Written as DNA, the CDR3 is TGTGCCAGCAGCCGAAGGTCGGGACAGGGTGGAATTTGGTCCTACAATGAGCAGTTCTTC. Encoded protein: CASSRRSGQGGIWSYNEQFF.

This chain joins TRBV19 and TRBJ2-1; D not certain. Germline-derived CDR1 and CDR2 are LNHDA and SQIVND (reference sequence). The CDR3 is 15 residues long. Trimming removed 4 bases from V and 5 bases from J, with 15 bases in between. The CDR3 loop is CASSTPGSRNNEQFF. CDR3 in DNA: TGTGCCAGTAGTACCCCGGGTAGCCGCAACAATGAGCAGTTCTTC.

This clonotype showed up just a few times. The chain combines TRBV3-1 with TRBJ2-5; 8 nucleotides agree with TRBD2. The CDR3 consists of 18 residues. Germline lookup yields CDR1 LGHDT and CDR2 YNNKEL (reference sequence). The V segment lost 0 bases and the J segment 2 bases; nucleotides outside the gene matches: 11. The CDR3 sequence is CASSQDGPGLEWQETQYF. CDR3 coding DNA: TGTGCCAGCAGCCAAGACGGACCGGGACTAGAGTGGCAAGAGACCCAGTACTTC.

The chain links TRBV18 to TRBJ2-2, with TRBD1 identical over 7 bases. This CDR3 comprises 15 residues. With V trimmed by 4 bases and J by 6 bases, 8 bases remained unmatched. CDR1 and CDR2 (germline): KGHSH, LQKENI. CDR3: CASSRITGDAGELFF. Here the CDR3 DNA reads TGTGCCAGCTCACGCATCACAGGGGACGCCGGGGAGCTGTTTTTT.

This chain connects TRBV6-1 to TRBJ1-2; D uncertain. CDR1 and CDR2 from the germline V gene are MNHNS and SASEGT. Between the trimmed V and J ends, which lost 4 bases and 3 bases, there was a span of 9 bases. This CDR3 spans 13 amino acids. This chain's CDR3 is CASSVRSDYGYTF. In DNA, the CDR3 is TGTGCCAGCAGTGTCCGAAGCGACTATGGCTACACCTTC.

V usage is TRBV5-8 and J usage is TRBJ1-2; 10 bases are shared with TRBD1. V shed 1 base and J 0 bases; nucleotides not matched to a gene: 12. CDR3 size: 19 residues. The germline gives CDR1 SGHTS, CDR2 YDEGEE. The CDR3 region has the DNA TGTGCCAGCAGCTTGCCAACCGGGACAGGGGTCTTCTCTAACTATGGCTACACCTTC. It is translated as CASSLPTGTGVFSNYGYTF.

As concerns this clonotype: Germline is not matched at one junction end, which may reflect a read error. The genes are TRBV3-1 and TRBJ2-1; 7 bases map to TRBD2. CDR3 length: 15 amino acids. Germline V gene data show CDR1 as LGHDT and CDR2 as YNNKEL (reference sequence). The CDR3 region has the DNA TGTGCCAGCAGCCAAGAGGTGTGGCGGGAGAATGAGCAGTCCTTC. It specifies CASSQEVWRENEQSF.